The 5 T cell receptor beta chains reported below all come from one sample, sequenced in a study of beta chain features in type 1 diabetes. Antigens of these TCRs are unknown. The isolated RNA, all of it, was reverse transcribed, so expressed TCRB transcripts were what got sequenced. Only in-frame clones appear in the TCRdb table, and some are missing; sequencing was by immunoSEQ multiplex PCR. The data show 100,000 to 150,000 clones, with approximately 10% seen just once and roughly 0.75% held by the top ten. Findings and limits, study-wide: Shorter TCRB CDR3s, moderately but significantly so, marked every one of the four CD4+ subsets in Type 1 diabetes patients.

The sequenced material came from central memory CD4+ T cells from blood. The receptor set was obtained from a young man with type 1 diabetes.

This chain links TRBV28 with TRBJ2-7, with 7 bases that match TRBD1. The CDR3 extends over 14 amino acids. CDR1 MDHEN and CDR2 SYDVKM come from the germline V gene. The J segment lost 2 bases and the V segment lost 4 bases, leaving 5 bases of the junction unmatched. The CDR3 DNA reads TGTGCCAGCAGTTCCCCGGGACAGACCTACGAGCAGTACTTC. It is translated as CASSSPGQTYEQYF.

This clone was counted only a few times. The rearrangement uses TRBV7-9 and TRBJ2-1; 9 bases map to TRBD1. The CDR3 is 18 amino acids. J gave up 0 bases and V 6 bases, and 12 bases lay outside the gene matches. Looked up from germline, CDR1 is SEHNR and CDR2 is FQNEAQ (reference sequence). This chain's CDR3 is CASSSEPGQGYSYNEQFF. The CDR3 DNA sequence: TGTGCCAGCAGTTCTGAGCCGGGACAGGGTTACTCCTACAATGAGCAGTTCTTC.

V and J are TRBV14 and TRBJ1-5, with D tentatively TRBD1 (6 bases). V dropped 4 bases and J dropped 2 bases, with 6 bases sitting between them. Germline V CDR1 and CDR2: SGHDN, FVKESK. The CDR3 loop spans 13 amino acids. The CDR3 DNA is TGTGCCAGCAGCCGACAGGGCAATCAGCCCCAGCATTTT. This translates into CASSRQGNQPQHF.

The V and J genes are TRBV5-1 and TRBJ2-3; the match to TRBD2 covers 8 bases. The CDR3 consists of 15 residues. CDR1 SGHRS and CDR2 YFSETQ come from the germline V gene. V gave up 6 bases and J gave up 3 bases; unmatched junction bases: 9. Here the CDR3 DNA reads TGCGCCAGCACCCACGGGGGGGCCAGGACAGATACGCAGTATTTT. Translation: CASTHGGARTDTQYF.

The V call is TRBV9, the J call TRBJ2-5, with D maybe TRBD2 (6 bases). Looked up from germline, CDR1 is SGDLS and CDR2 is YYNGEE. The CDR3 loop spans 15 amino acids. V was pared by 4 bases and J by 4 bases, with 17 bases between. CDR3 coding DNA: TGTGCCAGCAGCCCCCTAGGCGGGGCGGGAGAGACCCAGTACTTC. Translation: CASSPLGGAGETQYF.